The present T cell receptor (beta chain) was sequenced within a study of cytomegalovirus exposure and HLA in healthy donors. The study's findings and limits: The tendency of first-cohort TCR clusters to co-occur in the 90 to 150 validation repertoires was the finding of a later analysis. Rare TCR sequences predominated, though certain public TCRs were found in many donors.

This clone was counted once. Its antigen is not known. Generated by immunoSEQ multiplex PCR, the TCRdb table keeps only in-frame clones and is missing some. Of 180,000 or so clones listed, around nine tenths are singletons. Germline CDR1 MGHRA, CDR2 YSYEKL. Unmatched junction bases numbered 13, after V lost 1 base and J lost 8 bases. This CDR3 is 17 amino acids long. Donors came from a validation cohort of over a hundred subjects, distinct from the first 666-subject cohort. The rearrangement uses TRBV4-1 and TRBJ1-5; 8 bases map to TRBD1. Sequenced sample: PBMCs. The TCR sequence derives from a man between 25 and 39 years old in good health and CMV-seropositive. The CDR3 coding sequence is TGCGCCAGCAGCCAAGGTGGCAGGGGGCGCCCCGGAGAGCCCCAGCATTTT. It codes for CASSQGGRGRPGEPQHF.